The 15 T cell receptor beta chains presented below share a single source sample, sequenced in a study of identical twins. TCRdb re-called the 5' RACE reads with MiXCR, one entry per CDR3 protein. Here the sample spans about 490,000 distinct CDR3 sequences, around 15% being singletons. The same data also contributed to another study, on yellow fever vaccine responses in identical twins.

Sequencing input: CD4+ T cells sorted from blood. Receptors originate from a woman in her late teens or twenties in good health.

In DNA, the CDR3 is TGCGCCAGCAGCTTGATGGCAGAAACCTATGGCTACACCTTC. Translating it yields CASSLMAETYGYTF. The J gene is TRBJ1-2, the V gene TRBV5-1; D uncertain. CDR1 SGHRS and CDR2 YFSETQ come from the germline V gene. CDR3 length equals 14 residues. Between the trimmed V and J ends, which lost 1 base and 4 bases, there was a span of 11 bases.

This rearrangement joins TRBV4-1 to TRBJ1-4; possibly TRBD1 for D (5 bases). CDR1 is MGHRA and CDR2 is YSYEKL in the germline V gene. There are 15 residues in the CDR3. V lost 5 bases and J lost 0, with 10 bases in between. The CDR3 reads CASSTQQATNEKLFF. The DNA of the CDR3 is TGCGCCAGCAGCACCCAACAGGCAACTAATGAAAAACTGTTTTTT.

This clonotype was counted only a few times. This sequence joins TRBV24-1 and TRBJ2-3; 8 bases agree with TRBD1. This CDR3 is built from 14 residues. CDR1 KGHDR and CDR2 SFDVKD come from the germline V gene. J lost 3 bases, V lost 6 bases, and 4 bases had no gene match. The CDR3 is CATSSRTGTDTQYF. Here the CDR3 DNA reads TGTGCCACCAGTTCGCGGACAGGGACAGATACGCAGTATTTT.

CDR3 in DNA: TGTGCCACCAGTGAGGGCGGTCCCTCCTACGAGCAGTACTTC. Amino acid sequence: CATSEGGPSYEQYF. The chain links TRBV24-1 to TRBJ2-7; D uncertain. Germline loops: CDR1 KGHDR, CDR2 SFDVKD. CDR3 length equals 14 residues. Deletions cut 4 bases from V and 0 bases from J, with 9 bases between.

The sample holds a few counts of this clonotype. The genes are TRBV11-2 and TRBJ2-5; weak D call: TRBD2 (6 bases). Trimming removed 5 bases at V and 1 base at J, with 26 bases between. This CDR3 region has 19 residues. Germline CDR1 reads SGHAT; CDR2 reads FQNNGV. The CDR3 sequence: CASSKGRMGKSGIQETQYF. The DNA for the CDR3 is TGTGCCAGCAGCAAGGGGAGGATGGGTAAAAGCGGAATCCAAGAGACCCAGTACTTC.

Note on this clonotype: Just one base apart from a much larger clone, this may be a read error. The genes are TRBV5-1 and TRBJ2-2, with no clear D. This CDR3 has 14 residues. The V gene lost 4 bases and the J gene lost 5 bases, with 12 bases spanning the gap. The germline V gene encodes CDR1 SGHRS and CDR2 YFSETQ. This CDR3 is CASSPEGSTGELFF. DNA of the CDR3: TGCGCCAGCAGCCCGGAAGGGTCGACCGGGGAGCTGTTTTTT.

As concerns this clonotype: At one of its ends the junction is not consistent with the germline gene, which may arise from a read error. The chain has TRBV5-1 and TRBJ2-5; TRBD1 agrees at 7 bases. The CDR3 runs 17 residues. The germline V gene encodes CDR1 SGHRS and CDR2 YFSETQ. Written as DNA, the CDR3 is TGCGCCAGCAGCTTGGGGGGTTCCGGGACAGTACAAGAGACACAGTACTTC. Translating it yields CASSLGGSGTVQETQYF.

This clonotype was observed many times. The V gene is TRBV12-3 or TRBV12-4, the J gene TRBJ2-7; 8 positions match TRBD2. The CDR3 runs 14 residues. The V and J ends lost 6 bases and 3 bases, in that order; junction bases with no gene match: 7. The CDR3 DNA sequence: TGTGCCAGCAGCCCCGGACTAGCTGGCTACGAGCAGTACTTC. Its translation is CASSPGLAGYEQYF.

The J gene is TRBJ2-1, the V gene TRBV12-5; D is unclear. This CDR3 comprises 16 residues. Trimming took 0 bases from V and 2 from J, leaving 11 bases between them. Germline V gives CDR1 LGHNT, CDR2 FRNRAP. CDR3 coding DNA: TGTGCTAGTGGTTTGGTGCCCACGGGCGCCTACAATGAGCAGTTCTTC. Its translation: CASGLVPTGAYNEQFF. The full variable domain, in which reference TRBV12-5 and TRBJ2-1 provide the parts outside the CDR3, is DARVTQTPRHKVTEMGQEVTMRCQPILGHNTVFWYRQTMMQGLELLAYFRNRAPLDDSGMPKDRFSAEMPDATLATLKIQPSEPRDSAVYFCASGLVPTGAYNEQFFGPGTRLTVL.

This clonotype showed up many times. The rearrangement links TRBV7-9 to TRBJ1-1; 8 bases line up with TRBD1. Germline CDR1 and CDR2: SEHNR and FQNEAQ (reference sequence). V trimming: 7 bases; J trimming: 4 bases; junction bases outside the gene matches: 8. CDR3 length: 14 residues. CDR3 region: CASIGIGQGTEAFF. CDR3 DNA: TGTGCCAGCATCGGGATCGGACAGGGCACTGAAGCTTTCTTT.

The chain uses TRBV6-1 and TRBJ2-7; 14 bases are a match to TRBD2. The trim removed 7 bases at V and 6 bases at J, leaving 5 bases unmatched. Germline V lookup: CDR1 MNHNS, CDR2 SASEGT. CDR3 length: 14 residues. The CDR3 protein is CASNPGLAGAEQYF. The DNA of the CDR3 is TGTGCCAGCAACCCGGGACTAGCGGGAGCCGAGCAGTACTTC.

This clonotype was picked up a small number of times. The chain links TRBV7-2 to TRBJ2-3; no clear D gene. With 1 base removed from V and 3 bases from J, the gap between germline ends came to 14 bases. This CDR3 comprises 16 residues. Germline values: CDR1 SGHTA, CDR2 FQGNSA. The CDR3 spells CASSLDWFGPTDTQYF. The CDR3 DNA follows: TGTGCCAGCAGCTTAGATTGGTTTGGACCTACAGATACGCAGTATTTT.

This clonotype turned up a few times. V usage is TRBV5-1 and J usage is TRBJ2-7, with 11 bases matching TRBD2. Germline V CDR1 and CDR2: SGHRS, YFSETQ. CDR3 length equals 15 residues. Trimming at V came to 3 bases and at J to 1 base, leaving 3 bases not matched to a gene. CDR3 sequence: CASSSGTSGSYEQYV. The CDR3 nucleotides are TGCGCCAGCAGCTCCGGGACTAGCGGTTCCTACGAGCAGTACGTC.

This clonotype was seen a handful of times. V gene TRBV29-1 combines with J gene TRBJ2-3; unclear D gene. CDR1 is SQVTM and CDR2 is ANQGSEA in the germline V gene. With 7 bases removed from V and 0 bases from J, the gap between germline ends came to 14 bases. The CDR3 spans 14 residues. The CDR3 DNA sequence: TGCAGCGCCTTGTCCGGGCGGAGCACAGATACGCAGTATTTT. Translating gives CSALSGRSTDTQYF.

This clonotype was seen repeatedly, ten times or more. V is TRBV7-2 and J is TRBJ1-4, with D possibly TRBD1 on 5 matching bases. Germline lookup yields CDR1 SGHTA and CDR2 FQGNSA. With 2 bases removed from V and 5 bases from J, the gap between germline ends came to 15 bases. This CDR3 region has 16 residues. The CDR3 here is CASSLSFSGSNEKLFF. The CDR3 DNA reads as TGTGCCAGCAGCTTATCTTTTTCAGGGTCGAATGAAAAACTGTTTTTT.